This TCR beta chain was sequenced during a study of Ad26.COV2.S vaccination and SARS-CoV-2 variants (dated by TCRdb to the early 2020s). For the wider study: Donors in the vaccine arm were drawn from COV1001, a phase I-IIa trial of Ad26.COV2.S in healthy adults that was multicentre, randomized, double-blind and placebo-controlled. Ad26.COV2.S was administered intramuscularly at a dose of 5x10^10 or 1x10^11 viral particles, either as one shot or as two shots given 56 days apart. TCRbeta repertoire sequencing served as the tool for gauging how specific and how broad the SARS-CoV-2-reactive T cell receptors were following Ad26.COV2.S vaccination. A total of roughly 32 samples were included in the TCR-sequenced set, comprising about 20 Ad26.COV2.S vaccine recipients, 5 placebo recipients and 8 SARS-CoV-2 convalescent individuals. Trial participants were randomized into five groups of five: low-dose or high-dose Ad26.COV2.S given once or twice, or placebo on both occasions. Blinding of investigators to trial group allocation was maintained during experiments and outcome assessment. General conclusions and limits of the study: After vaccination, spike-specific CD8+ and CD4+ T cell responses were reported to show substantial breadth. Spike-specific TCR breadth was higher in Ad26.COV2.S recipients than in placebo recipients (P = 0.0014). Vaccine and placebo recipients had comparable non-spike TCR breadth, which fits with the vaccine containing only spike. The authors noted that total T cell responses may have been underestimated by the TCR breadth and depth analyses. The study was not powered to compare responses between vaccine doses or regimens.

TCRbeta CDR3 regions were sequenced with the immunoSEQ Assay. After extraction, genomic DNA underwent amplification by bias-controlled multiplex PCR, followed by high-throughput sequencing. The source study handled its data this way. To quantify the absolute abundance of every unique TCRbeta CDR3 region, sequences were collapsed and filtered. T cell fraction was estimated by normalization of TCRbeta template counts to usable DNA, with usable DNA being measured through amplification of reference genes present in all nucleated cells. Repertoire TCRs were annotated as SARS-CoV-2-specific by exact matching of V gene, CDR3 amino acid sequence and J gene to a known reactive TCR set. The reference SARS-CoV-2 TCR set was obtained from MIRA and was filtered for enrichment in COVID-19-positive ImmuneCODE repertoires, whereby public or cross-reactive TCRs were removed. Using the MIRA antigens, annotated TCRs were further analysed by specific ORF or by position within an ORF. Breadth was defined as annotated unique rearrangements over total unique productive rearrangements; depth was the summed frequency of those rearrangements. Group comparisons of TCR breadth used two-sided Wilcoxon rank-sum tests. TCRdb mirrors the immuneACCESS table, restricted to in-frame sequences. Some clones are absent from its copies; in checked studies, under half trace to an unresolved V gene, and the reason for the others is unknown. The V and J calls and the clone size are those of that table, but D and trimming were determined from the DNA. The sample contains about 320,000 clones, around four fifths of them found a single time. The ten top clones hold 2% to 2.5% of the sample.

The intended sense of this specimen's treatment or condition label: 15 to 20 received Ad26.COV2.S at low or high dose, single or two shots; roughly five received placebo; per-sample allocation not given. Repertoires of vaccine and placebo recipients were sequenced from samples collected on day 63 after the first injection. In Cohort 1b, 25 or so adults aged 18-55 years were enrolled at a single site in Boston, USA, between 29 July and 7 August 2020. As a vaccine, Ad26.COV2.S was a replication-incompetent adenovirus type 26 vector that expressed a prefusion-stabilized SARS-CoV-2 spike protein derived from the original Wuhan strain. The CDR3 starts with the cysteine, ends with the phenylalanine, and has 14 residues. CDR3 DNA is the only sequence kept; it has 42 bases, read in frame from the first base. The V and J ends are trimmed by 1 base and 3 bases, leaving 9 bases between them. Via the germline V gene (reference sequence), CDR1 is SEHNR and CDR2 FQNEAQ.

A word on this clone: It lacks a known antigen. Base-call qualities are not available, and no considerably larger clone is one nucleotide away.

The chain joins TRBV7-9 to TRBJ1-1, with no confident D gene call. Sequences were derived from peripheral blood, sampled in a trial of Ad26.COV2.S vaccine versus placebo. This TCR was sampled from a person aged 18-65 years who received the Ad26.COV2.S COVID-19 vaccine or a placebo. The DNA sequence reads TGTGCCAGCAGCTTAGAAGCCAGTTACACTGAAGCTTTCTTT. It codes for CASSLEASYTEAFF.